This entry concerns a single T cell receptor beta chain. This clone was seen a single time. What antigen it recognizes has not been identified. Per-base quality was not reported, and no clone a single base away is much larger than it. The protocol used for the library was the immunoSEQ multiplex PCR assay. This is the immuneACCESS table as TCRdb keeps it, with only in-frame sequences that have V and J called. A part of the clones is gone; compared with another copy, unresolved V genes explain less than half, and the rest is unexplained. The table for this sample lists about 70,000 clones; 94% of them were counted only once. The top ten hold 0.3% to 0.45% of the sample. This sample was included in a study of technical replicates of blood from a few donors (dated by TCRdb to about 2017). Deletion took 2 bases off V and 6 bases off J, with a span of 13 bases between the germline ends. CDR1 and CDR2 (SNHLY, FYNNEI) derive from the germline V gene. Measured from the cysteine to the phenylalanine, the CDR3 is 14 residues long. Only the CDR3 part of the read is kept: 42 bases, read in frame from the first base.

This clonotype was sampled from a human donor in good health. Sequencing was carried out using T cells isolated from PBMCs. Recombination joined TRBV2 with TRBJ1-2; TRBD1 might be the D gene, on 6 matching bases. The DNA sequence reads TGTGCCAGCAGTGAACTTCAGGGGCTGGATGGCTACACCTTC. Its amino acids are CASSELQGLDGYTF. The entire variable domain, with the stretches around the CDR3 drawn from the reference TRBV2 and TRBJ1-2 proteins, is EPEVTQTPSHQVTQMGQEVILRCVPISNHLYFYWYRQILGQKVEFLVSFYNNEISEKSEIFDDQFSVERPDGSNFTLKIRSTKLEDSAMYFCASSELQGLDGYTFGSGTRLTVV.